This T cell receptor (beta chain) was sequenced during a study of T cell responses to AZD1222 COVID-19 vaccine. This clone was found once. The antigen is undetermined. Libraries were prepared by immunoSEQ multiplex PCR; TCRdb keeps only in-frame clonotypes and omits some of them. The data hold 200,000 or so clones, with approximately 91% observed a single time. The germline V gene encodes CDR1 WNHNN and CDR2 SYGVQD (reference sequence). V was shortened by 6 bases and J by 12 bases, with 17 bases between the two germline ends. This CDR3 contains 12 residues. Study conclusions and caveats: Spike-specific TCR repertoires showed rising breadth and depth after two AZD1222 doses.

This chain joins TRBV10-1 and TRBJ1-1, with D perhaps TRBD1 (6 bases). The sequencing here drew on peripheral blood, taken on day 0 of AZD1222 vaccination. The sequence derives from an adult in good health. In DNA, the CDR3 is TGCGCCAGCAGAGCCGGGACAATGGTGTCTTTCTTT. This encodes CASRAGTMVSFF.